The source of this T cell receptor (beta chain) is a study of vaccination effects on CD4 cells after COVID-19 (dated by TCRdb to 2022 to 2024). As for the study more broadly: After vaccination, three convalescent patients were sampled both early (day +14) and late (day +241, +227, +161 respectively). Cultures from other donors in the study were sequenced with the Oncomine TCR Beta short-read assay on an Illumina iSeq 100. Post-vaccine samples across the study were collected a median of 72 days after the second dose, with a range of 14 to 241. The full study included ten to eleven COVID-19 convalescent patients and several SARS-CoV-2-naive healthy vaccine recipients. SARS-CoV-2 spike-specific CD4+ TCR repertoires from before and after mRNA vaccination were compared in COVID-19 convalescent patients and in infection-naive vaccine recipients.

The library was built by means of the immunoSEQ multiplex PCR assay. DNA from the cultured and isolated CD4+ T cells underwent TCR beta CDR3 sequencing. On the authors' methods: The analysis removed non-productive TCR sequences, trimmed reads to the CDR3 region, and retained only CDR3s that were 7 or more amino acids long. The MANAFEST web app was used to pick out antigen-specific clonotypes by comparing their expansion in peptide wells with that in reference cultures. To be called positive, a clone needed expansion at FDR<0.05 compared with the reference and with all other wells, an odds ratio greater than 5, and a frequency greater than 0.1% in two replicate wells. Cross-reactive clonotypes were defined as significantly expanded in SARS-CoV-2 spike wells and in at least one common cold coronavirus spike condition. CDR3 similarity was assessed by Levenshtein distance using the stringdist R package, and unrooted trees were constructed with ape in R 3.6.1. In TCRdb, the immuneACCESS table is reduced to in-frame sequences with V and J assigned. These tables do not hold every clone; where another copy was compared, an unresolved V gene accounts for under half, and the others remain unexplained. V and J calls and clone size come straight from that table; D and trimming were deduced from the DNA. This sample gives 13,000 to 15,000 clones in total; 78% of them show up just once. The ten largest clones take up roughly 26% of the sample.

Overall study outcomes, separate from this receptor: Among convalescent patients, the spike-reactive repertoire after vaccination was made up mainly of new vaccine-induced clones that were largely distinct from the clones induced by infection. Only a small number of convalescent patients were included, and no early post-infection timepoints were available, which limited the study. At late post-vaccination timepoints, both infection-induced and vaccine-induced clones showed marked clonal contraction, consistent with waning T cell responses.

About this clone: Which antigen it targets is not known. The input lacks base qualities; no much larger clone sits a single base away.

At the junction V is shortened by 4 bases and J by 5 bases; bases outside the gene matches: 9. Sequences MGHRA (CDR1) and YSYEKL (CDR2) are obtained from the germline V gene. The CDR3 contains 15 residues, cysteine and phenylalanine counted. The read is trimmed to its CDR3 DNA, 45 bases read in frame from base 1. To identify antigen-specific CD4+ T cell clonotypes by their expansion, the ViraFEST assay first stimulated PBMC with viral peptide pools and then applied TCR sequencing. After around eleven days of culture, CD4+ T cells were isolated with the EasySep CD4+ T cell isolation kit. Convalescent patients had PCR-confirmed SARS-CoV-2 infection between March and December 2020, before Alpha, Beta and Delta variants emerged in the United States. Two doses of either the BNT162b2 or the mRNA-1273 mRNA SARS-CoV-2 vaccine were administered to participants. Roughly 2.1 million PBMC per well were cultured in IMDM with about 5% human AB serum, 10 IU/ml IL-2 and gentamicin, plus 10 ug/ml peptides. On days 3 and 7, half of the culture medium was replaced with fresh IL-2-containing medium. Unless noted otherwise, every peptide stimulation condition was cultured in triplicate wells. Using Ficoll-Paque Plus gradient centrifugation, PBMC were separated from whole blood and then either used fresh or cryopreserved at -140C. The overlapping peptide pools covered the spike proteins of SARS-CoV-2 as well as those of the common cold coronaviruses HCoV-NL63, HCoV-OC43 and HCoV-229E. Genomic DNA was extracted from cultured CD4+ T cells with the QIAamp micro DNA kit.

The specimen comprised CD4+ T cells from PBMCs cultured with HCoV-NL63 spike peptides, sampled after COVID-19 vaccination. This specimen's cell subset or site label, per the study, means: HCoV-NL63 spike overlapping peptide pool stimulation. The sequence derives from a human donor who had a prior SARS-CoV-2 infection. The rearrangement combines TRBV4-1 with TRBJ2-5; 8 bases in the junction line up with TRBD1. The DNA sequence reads TGCGCCAGCAGCCGATCGACAGGGGTTGGCGAGACCCAGTACTTC. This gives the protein CASSRSTGVGETQYF.